Here is one TCR beta chain with its context. Clones were sequenced by immunoSEQ multiplex PCR, and TCRdb holds only the in-frame ones, with some missing. The repertoire holds 150,000 to 200,000 clones, approximately 79% seen once, with 5.2% in the top ten. The sample comes from a study of blood T cell repertoires in COVID-19. CDR1 and CDR2 from the germline V gene are LNHDA and SQIVND (reference sequence). Trimming took 8 bases from V and 3 from J, leaving 17 bases between them. The CDR3 totals 15 residues. Source material: PBMCs or T cells enriched from blood (not recorded which). This TCR derives from a woman between 55 and 75 years old with acute COVID-19. The V call is TRBV19, the J call TRBJ1-3; D gene ambiguous. Here the CDR3 DNA reads TGTGCCAGTTGTTGGCGGGCGGTATATGGAAACACCATATATTTT. The encoded protein is CASCWRAVYGNTIYF.